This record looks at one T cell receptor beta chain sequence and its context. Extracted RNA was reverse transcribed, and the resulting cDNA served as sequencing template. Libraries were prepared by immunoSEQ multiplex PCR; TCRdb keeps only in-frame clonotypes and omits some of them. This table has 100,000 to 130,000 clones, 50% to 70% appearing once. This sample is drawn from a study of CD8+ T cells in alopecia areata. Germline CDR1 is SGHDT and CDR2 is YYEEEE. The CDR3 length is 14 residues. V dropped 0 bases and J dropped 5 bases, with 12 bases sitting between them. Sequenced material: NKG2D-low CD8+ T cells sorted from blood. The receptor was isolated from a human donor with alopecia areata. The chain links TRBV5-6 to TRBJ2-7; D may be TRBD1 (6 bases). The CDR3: CASSLGPGDNEQYF. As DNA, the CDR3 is TGTGCCAGCAGCTTGGGTCCAGGGGACAACGAGCAGTACTTC.